A selection of T cell receptor beta chains follows, all from one sample in a study of T cells in Graves' hyperthyroidism and ophthalmopathy. Using its own MiXCR run on the multiplex PCR reads, TCRdb lists one record per CDR3 protein. Among about 210,000 distinct CDR3 sequences listed, approximately 17% were seen once. The sample comprised blood. The receptors derive from a man aged 50-60 years with Graves' hyperthyroidism. Both conserved end residues are trimmed from each CDR3.

V	CDR3
TRBV13	ASSSGLRAASETQY
TRBV30	AWKGRPREAF
TRBV7-9	ASSFGQVGTEAF
TRBV7-2	ASSLQGANTGELF
TRBV2	ASNREALSNTGELF
TRBV6-1	ASRVTGNQPQH
TRBV6-1	ASSEDSYGYT
TRBV5-4	ASSPQGVSEAF
TRBV19	ASSAGGVYTEAF
TRBV29-1	SVGDGTGETQY
TRBV5-1	ASSPGQLGGEQY
TRBV20-1	SAPGTGRNEQY
TRBV12-3/TRBV12-4	ASRLGQGTEAF
TRBV3-1	ASSVAMNTEAF
TRBV6-1	ASSEGDGGSYEQY
TRBV2	ASSEGYEKLF
TRBV11-3	ASSSTDVGGIQY
TRBV10-3	AISESTGGAGLDEQF
TRBV11-2	ASLRDSGPDTQY
TRBV3-1	ASSQRGRTSRAF
TRBV29-1	SVPPGGVGVETQY
TRBV10-2	ASRRLAGERNEQF
TRBV10-1	ASSDRQGYNEQF
TRBV6-1	ASSEARRGEKLF
TRBV12-3/TRBV12-4	ASSPRLAALMTGELF
TRBV5-1	ASSFGREGNEKLF
TRBV7-2	ASSRGLEIYNEQF
TRBV10-3	AISRGLGNYGYT
TRBV2	ASGGREGETQY
TRBV27	ASSSQRNEKLF
TRBV29-1	SARGTSGTFIEQY
TRBV20-1	SAADPSTDTQY
TRBV9	ASSVFAGSLEQF
TRBV7-9	ASSRGYEQY
TRBV28	ASSLRGRAGRNQPQH
TRBV28	ASRGTGDHGYT
TRBV7-9	ASSTQGVRGGEQY